This T cell receptor (beta chain) was identified in a study of response to subunit inactivated influenza vaccine. Study-level findings and limits: New T cells are recruited in small numbers by each seasonal influenza vaccination, according to the authors' suggestion.

From the RT-PCR reads, TCRdb called clonotypes with MiXCR, one entry per CDR3 protein. The sample contains over 150,000 distinct CDR3 sequences, about 11% of which appear only once. This clonotype was counted between two and nine times. What it binds is not known. Germline CDR1 reads SGHTA; CDR2 reads FQGNSA. V lost 2 bases and J lost 1; bases outside the gene matches: 2. The length of the CDR3 is 15 residues. This clonotype was sampled from a man aged 50 to 69 who received an inactivated influenza vaccine. This chain uses TRBV7-2 with TRBJ2-3, with 8 bases matching TRBD2. The sequenced sample was CD8+ T cells sorted from PBMCs, obtained about 23 months after vaccination. CDR3 sequence (DNA): TGTGCCAGCAGCTTAAGCGGGAGAGGCACAGATACGCAGTATTTT. As protein: CASSLSGRGTDTQYF.